The 16 T cell receptor beta chains below were found in one sample sequenced in a study of cytomegalovirus exposure and HLA in healthy donors. PCR was performed using 60 Vbeta and 13 Jbeta primers. Measured with immunoSEQ multiplex PCR; TCRdb has only the in-frame clones, and not every one. The repertoire holds roughly 100,000 clones, with about three quarters as singletons. Input material: PBMCs. Receptor source: a male donor in good health and CMV-seronegative.

The V and J genes are TRBV7-2 and TRBJ2-7; the D gene is possibly TRBD2 (5 bases). CDR1 is SGHTA, CDR2 FQGNSA, per germline. V shed 5 bases and J shed 4 bases, with 12 bases lying between them. The length of the CDR3 is 13 residues. For the CDR3, the DNA is TGTGCCAGCAGCACGGACGGCGGGTACGAGCAGTACTTC. Translated: CASSTDGGYEQYF.

This clone was seen only once. This chain connects TRBV4-2 to TRBJ2-2; TRBD1 matches 9 bases. The length of the CDR3 is 16 residues. The germline V gene encodes CDR1 LGHNA and CDR2 YNFKEQ. V lost 4 bases, J lost 1 base, and 4 bases stayed unmatched. In DNA form, the CDR3 reads TGTGCCAGCAGCCGAGGGACAGGGATGAACACCGGGGAGCTGTTTTTT. This translates into CASSRGTGMNTGELFF.

This chain uses TRBV19 with TRBJ1-2, with D uncertain. With 8 bases removed from V and 4 bases from J, the gap between germline ends came to 11 bases. This CDR3 is built from 12 residues. Germline V gives CDR1 LNHDA, CDR2 SQIVND (reference sequence). The CDR3 loop reads CASGGRSYGYTF. In nucleotides, the CDR3 is TGTGCCAGTGGCGGGAGATCCTATGGCTACACCTTC. Full variable domain (outside the CDR3, taken from reference TRBV19 and TRBJ1-2): DGGITQSPKYLFRKEGQNVTLSCEQNLNHDAMYWYRQDPGQGLRLIYYSQIVNDFQKGDIAEGYSVSREKKESFPLTVTSAQKNPTAFYLCASGGRSYGYTFGSGTRLTVV.

This sequence joins TRBV7-6 and TRBJ2-7; possible D gene TRBD2, 6 bases. The germline V gene has CDR1 SGHVS and CDR2 FNYEAQ. CDR3 length: 13 amino acids. The V end lost 5 bases, the J end lost 3 bases, and 11 bases lay between the germline ends. CDR3 amino acids: CASSPGLGYEQYF. The CDR3 nucleotides read TGTGCCAGCAGCCCGGGACTTGGCTACGAGCAGTACTTC.

The chain links TRBV27 to TRBJ1-5; tentatively, D is TRBD1 (5 bases). Germline V gene data show CDR1 as MNHEY and CDR2 as SMNVEV (reference sequence). V dropped 3 bases and J dropped 11 bases, with 17 bases sitting between them. This CDR3 is built from 14 residues. The DNA of the CDR3 is TGTGCCAGCAGTTTTGGGCAGGGCTTGGGGTCCCAGCATTTT. This codes for CASSFGQGLGSQHF.

V usage is TRBV29-1 and J usage is TRBJ2-1, with 10 positions matching TRBD1. Germline V gene sequence: CDR1 SQVTM, CDR2 ANQGSEA. The CDR3 loop spans 13 amino acids. V shed 5 bases and J 6 bases; nucleotides not matched to a gene: 4. The CDR3 loop is CSVRTGGLNEQFF. CDR3 DNA sequence: TGCAGCGTTAGGACAGGGGGACTCAATGAGCAGTTCTTC.

This chain connects TRBV30 to TRBJ2-1; possible D gene TRBD2, 5 bases. V was pared by 0 bases and J by 8 bases, with 11 bases between. The CDR3 has 13 amino acids. Germline CDR1 reads GTSNPN; CDR2 reads SVGIG (reference sequence). CDR3: CAWSVPLGDEQFF. CDR3 sequence (DNA): TGTGCCTGGAGTGTACCGCTCGGGGATGAGCAGTTCTTC.

This clone was observed a handful of times. The rearrangement uses TRBV14 and TRBJ2-7; 7 nucleotides match TRBD1. The germline V gene encodes CDR1 SGHDN and CDR2 FVKESK. V lost 0 bases and J lost 6; bases outside the gene matches: 17. The CDR3 spans 18 residues. The DNA for the CDR3 is TGTGCCAGCAGCCAAGAGGTAGCCTGGACAGGAATTTCGGGCGAGCAGTACTTC. It encodes CASSQEVAWTGISGEQYF.

The V and J genes are TRBV11-3 and TRBJ1-1; D call uncertain. Germline values: CDR1 SGHNT, CDR2 YENEEA. Trimming left V 5 bases short and J 7 bases short, with 11 bases between. CDR3 length: 12 amino acids. CDR3 residues: CASSNVGSEAFF. CDR3 coding DNA: TGTGCCAGCAGCAACGTCGGGAGTGAAGCTTTCTTT.

The CDR3 coding sequence is TGTGCCAGCAGTGCCAGACAGGGCTATCAGCCCCAGCATTTT. This codes for CASSARQGYQPQHF. V usage is TRBV28 and J usage is TRBJ1-5; 7 bases align to TRBD1. Germline V lookup: CDR1 MDHEN, CDR2 SYDVKM. The CDR3 sequence is 14 residues long. Losses at the gene ends were 5 bases for V and 5 bases for J; bases not matched to a gene: 6.

The V gene is TRBV11-3, the J gene TRBJ2-7; D ambiguous. V lost 0 bases, J lost 4 bases, and 4 bases lay in between. CDR1 is SGHNT and CDR2 is YENEEA in the germline V gene. The CDR3 contains 12 residues. The CDR3 bases are TGTGCCAGCAGCTTAGACGGGTACGAGCAGTACTTC. Its protein product is CASSLDGYEQYF.

The rearrangement joins TRBV7-8 to TRBJ1-1, with D unclear. Germline CDR1 SGHVS, CDR2 FQNEAQ. Trimming cost V 1 base and J 7 bases, with 10 bases left between them. The CDR3 has 13 amino acids. The CDR3 DNA follows: TGTGCCAGCAGCTTAGACGGTGGCGGTGAAGCTTTCTTT. Protein sequence: CASSLDGGGEAFF.

The chain couples TRBV6-5 to TRBJ2-3; 7 nucleotides agree with TRBD2. V gave up 5 bases and J gave up 0 bases; unmatched junction bases: 2. The germline V gene encodes CDR1 MNHEY and CDR2 SVGAGI. There are 14 residues in the CDR3. The CDR3 region is CASSGRASTDTQYF. The CDR3 coding sequence is TGTGCCAGCAGTGGGAGGGCTAGCACAGATACGCAGTATTTT.

J is TRBJ2-3 and V is TRBV2; 9 bases align to TRBD1. CDR1 and CDR2 from the germline V gene are SNHLY and FYNNEI. J lost 1 base, V lost 6 bases, and 17 bases had no gene match. The CDR3 loop spans 19 amino acids. CDR3 DNA sequence: TGTGCCAGCAGAAGGGAGGGGGGTTTCCGGGACAGGGGCACAGATACGCAGTATTTT. Protein product: CASRREGGFRDRGTDTQYF.

V is TRBV7-2 and J is TRBJ2-1; 8 bases fit TRBD1. Losses at the gene ends were 1 base for V and 8 bases for J; bases not matched to a gene: 7. Germline values: CDR1 SGHTA, CDR2 FQGNSA. The CDR3 is made up of 15 amino acids. The CDR3 loop is CASSLGTGFWDEQFF. The CDR3 DNA reads as TGTGCCAGCAGCTTAGGGACAGGGTTCTGGGATGAGCAGTTCTTC.

This sequence joins TRBV6-1 and TRBJ2-7; possible D gene TRBD2, 6 bases. V shed 3 bases and J shed 2 bases, with 11 bases lying between them. This CDR3 contains 14 residues. Germline loops: CDR1 MNHNS, CDR2 SASEGT. CDR3 amino acids: CASSDVTSAYEQYF. CDR3 sequence (DNA): TGTGCCAGCAGTGATGTGACTAGTGCCTACGAGCAGTACTTC.